Included here is one T cell receptor (beta chain) sequence, with context. The antigen remains undetermined. A junction boundary mismatches the germline segment, possibly from a read error. DNA and RNA were both co-extracted from roughly 18-30 mg of bulk tissue that had not been sorted. A constant-region primer primed TCR beta cDNA synthesis from roughly 510 ng of total RNA. It was through three nested multiplex PCR rounds of slightly modified ARM-PCR that TCR beta libraries arose. The two initial PCR rounds, ten to eleven cycles each, used TRBV1-TRBV30 forward and C-beta reverse primers. TCRdb analysed the multiplex PCR reads with MiXCR anew, one entry per CDR3 protein. The data contain roughly 120,000 distinct CDR3 sequences, 55% to 75% of them seen just once; the ten biggest clones take up 9.3%. The data derive from a study of tumor-infiltrating lymphocytes in primary liver carcinoma. There are 14 residues in the CDR3. CDR1 and CDR2 from the germline V gene are SGHAT and FQNNGV.

Study-wide results and caveats: Tumor-adjacent and tumor-blood pairs shared less of their repertoires than tumor region pairs shared.

The TCR comes from a woman in her sixties with primary liver carcinoma and hepatitis B virus infection. The gene calls are TRBV11-2 and TRBJ1-2; 10 positions agree with TRBD1. Sequenced input: liver tumor tissue from sampling region 1. Subset here: tumor region T1, superior pole. This CDR3 reads CASRYTTGGYDYTF. The CDR3 DNA is TGTGCGAGCAGATACACGACAGGGGGCTATGACTACACCTTC.